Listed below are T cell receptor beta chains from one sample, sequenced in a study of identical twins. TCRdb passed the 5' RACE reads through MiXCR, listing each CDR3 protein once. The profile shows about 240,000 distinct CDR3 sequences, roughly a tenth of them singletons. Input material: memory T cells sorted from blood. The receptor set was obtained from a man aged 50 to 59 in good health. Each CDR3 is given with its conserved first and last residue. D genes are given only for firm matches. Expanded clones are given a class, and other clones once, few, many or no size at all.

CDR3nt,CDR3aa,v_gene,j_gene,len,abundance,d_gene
TGTGCCAGCACCGTCCAGGGACGGGCCACTGAAGCTTTCTTT,CASTVQGRATEAFF,TRBV28,TRBJ1-1,14,many,.
TGTGCCATCAGTGAGGGTAACTATGGCTACACCTTC,CAISEGNYGYTF,TRBV10-3,TRBJ1-2,12,few,.
TGTGCCAGCAGATTTCGGACTAGCAGAGATACGCAGTATTTT,CASRFRTSRDTQYF,TRBV2,TRBJ2-3,14,few,TRBD2
TGTGCCAGCCGCAGCAGGGTAGGTCGCAATGAGCAGTTCTTC,CASRSRVGRNEQFF,TRBV3-1,TRBJ2-1,14,many,.
TGTGCCAGCAGTTACTCCGCGTGGAAAGGCTACACCTTC,CASSYSAWKGYTF,TRBV6-5,TRBJ1-2,13,few,.
TGTGCCAGCAGTTTAGGTCCGGGACAGGGTGTGGAGACCCAGTACTTC,CASSLGPGQGVETQYF,TRBV28,TRBJ2-5,16,.,TRBD1
TGTGCCAGCAGCGGTGGACTAGCGGTCTCCTACGAGCAGTACTTC,CASSGGLAVSYEQYF,TRBV28,TRBJ2-7,15,few,TRBD2
TGTGCCAGCAGTTCCTCGAACGATCAGCCCCAGCATTTT,CASSSSNDQPQHF,TRBV28,TRBJ1-5,13,few,.
TGTGCCAGCAGCGCCTGGCCTATGGAGACCCAGTACTTC,CASSAWPMETQYF,TRBV7-8,TRBJ2-5,13,.,.
TGTGCCAGCAGCGTACGACTAGCGGGGGAAGAGACCCAGTACTTC,CASSVRLAGEETQYF,TRBV11-2,TRBJ2-5,15,.,TRBD2
TGTGCCAGCAGCTCCCAGATGCTTAACTATGGCTACACCTTC,CASSSQMLNYGYTF,TRBV7-6,TRBJ1-2,14,many,.
TGTGCCAGCAGCGACTTCTCAGGGGGCGCCGATCAGCCCCAGCATTTT,CASSDFSGGADQPQHF,TRBV7-9,TRBJ1-5,16,many,TRBD1
TGCAGTCCCAGGGAGGATAACACTGAAGCTTTCTTT,CSPREDNTEAFF,TRBV20-1,TRBJ1-1,12,many,.
TGTGCCACCAGTGATCGGGGGGCTAGCGGGGAGCTGTTTTTT,CATSDRGASGELFF,TRBV24-1,TRBJ2-2,14,few,.
TGTGCCAGCAGTTACTCGTTCGCGGGGGGGCATGAGCAGTTCTTC,CASSYSFAGGHEQFF,TRBV6-2/TRBV6-3,TRBJ2-1,15,.,TRBD2
TGTGCCAGCAAAGACAGTATGAATCAGCCCCAGCATTTT,CASKDSMNQPQHF,TRBV6-1,TRBJ1-5,13,.,.
TGTGCCAGCAGCTTGCTCGTTGAATTTGACGAGCAGTACTTC,CASSLLVEFDEQYF,TRBV12-3/TRBV12-4,TRBJ2-7,14,many,.
TGTGCCAGTAGTATTGGGTCCGGGACTAGCGGGGGCACAGATACGCAGTATTTT,CASSIGSGTSGGTDTQYF,TRBV19,TRBJ2-3,18,few,TRBD2
TGCAGTGCTAGAGATTCCGGGACAGGCCGCTACGAGCAGTACTTC,CSARDSGTGRYEQYF,TRBV20-1,TRBJ2-7,15,.,TRBD1
TGCGCCAGCAGCTTATACTTAATCGGGACAGCCGGGGAGCTGTTTTTT,CASSLYLIGTAGELFF,TRBV5-1,TRBJ2-2,16,few,TRBD1
TGCAGCGTTGGAGGGACAGGGGGTTGGGACACTGAAGCTTTCTTT,CSVGGTGGWDTEAFF,TRBV29-1,TRBJ1-1,15,many,TRBD1
TGCAGCGCTCTCCGACAGGGGGCGTACGGCGCCAAAAACATTCAGTACTTC,CSALRQGAYGAKNIQYF,TRBV29-1,TRBJ2-4,17,.,TRBD1
TGTGCCAGCAGCATGGCCAGACAGGGGATTAACCTATTCACTAACTATGGCTACACCTTC,CASSMARQGINLFTNYGYTF,TRBV12-3/TRBV12-4,TRBJ1-2,20,many,TRBD1
TGCAGTGCTAGAGGTATAAGGGGGCAAGGGGCCAACGTCCTGACTTTC,CSARGIRGQGANVLTF,TRBV20-1,TRBJ2-6,16,.,TRBD1
TGCAGTGCTAGAGCTGGACAGGGAGGTGGCAATGAGCAGTTCTTC,CSARAGQGGGNEQFF,TRBV20-1,TRBJ2-1,15,.,TRBD1
TGTGCCAGCAGCCAAGCTAACCTAGGCGAGCAGTACTTC,CASSQANLGEQYF,TRBV14,TRBJ2-7,13,many,.
TGTGCCAGCAGTACGAGTCGGAACACCGGGGAGCTGTTTTTT,CASSTSRNTGELFF,TRBV2,TRBJ2-2,14,few,.
TGCAGTGCTAGGCTAGATTGGACAGATACGCAGTATTTT,CSARLDWTDTQYF,TRBV20-1,TRBJ2-3,13,many,.
TGCGCCAGCAGCGAGGAGGGGGGGGATACGCAGTATTTT,CASSEEGGDTQYF,TRBV5-1,TRBJ2-3,13,few,.
TGCAGTGCTAGAGTCCCAGGGTGGGAGACCCAGTACTTC,CSARVPGWETQYF,TRBV20-1,TRBJ2-5,13,.,.
TGTGCCATCAGTGACAGGGTCCCCTACGAGCAGTACTTC,CAISDRVPYEQYF,TRBV10-3,TRBJ2-7,13,few,.
TGTGCCAGTAGTCGACTAGCTTCGCGGGATGAGCAGTTCTTC,CASSRLASRDEQFF,TRBV19,TRBJ2-1,14,.,TRBD2
TGTGCCAGCAGCTTACGGGAGGCCTCCTACAATGAGCAGTTCTTC,CASSLREASYNEQFF,TRBV5-6,TRBJ2-1,15,few,TRBD2
TGCAGTGCTAACCGAGGACCGAGGGGCGAGACCCAGTACTTC,CSANRGPRGETQYF,TRBV20-1,TRBJ2-5,14,many,.
TGTGCCAGCTCACCATCAGCGGGGGGAGAGGTCTTC,CASSPSAGGEVF,TRBV18,TRBJ2-1,12,.,TRBD2
TGTGCCAGCAGTTACTCGACAGGGGTAGAGCAGTACTTC,CASSYSTGVEQYF,TRBV6-6,TRBJ2-7,13,few,TRBD1
TGTGCCGCCGGACCCCAGTACGGGGAGCTGTTTTTT,CAAGPQYGELFF,TRBV19,TRBJ2-2,12,many,.
TGTGCCAGCAGTTACAGGTCGGGGATTCAGCCCCAGCATTTT,CASSYRSGIQPQHF,TRBV6-2/TRBV6-3,TRBJ1-5,14,many,.
TGCGCCAGCAGCTTGGCCCAGGGTCCCGGGCTGAACACTGAAGCTTTCTTT,CASSLAQGPGLNTEAFF,TRBV5-1,TRBJ1-1,17,many,.
TGCAGTGCTAGGGGCGGGATCGGGACAGGGGACTACAATGAGCAGTTCTTC,CSARGGIGTGDYNEQFF,TRBV20-1,TRBJ2-1,17,few,TRBD1
TGCGCCAGCAGCCAGGGAGGCGGGGAGCTGTTTTTT,CASSQGGGELFF,TRBV4-3,TRBJ2-2,12,many,.
TGCGCCAGCAGCTTCGGGTTTGGCTCCTACAATGAGCAGTTCTTC,CASSFGFGSYNEQFF,TRBV5-1,TRBJ2-1,15,many,.
TGTGCCAGTTCATCCCGCACCCCCTACGAGCAGTACTTC,CASSSRTPYEQYF,TRBV28,TRBJ2-7,13,many,.
TGCGCCAGCAGCCTCCCCCCACCTAGGGGCGCGGGCTATGGCTACACCTTC,CASSLPPPRGAGYGYTF,TRBV4-1,TRBJ1-2,17,few,.
TGTGCCAGCAGTTTGACCAGGCTGACTAGCGGGAGTACAGGGGCCAACGTCCTGACTTTC,CASSLTRLTSGSTGANVLTF,TRBV27,TRBJ2-6,20,many,TRBD2